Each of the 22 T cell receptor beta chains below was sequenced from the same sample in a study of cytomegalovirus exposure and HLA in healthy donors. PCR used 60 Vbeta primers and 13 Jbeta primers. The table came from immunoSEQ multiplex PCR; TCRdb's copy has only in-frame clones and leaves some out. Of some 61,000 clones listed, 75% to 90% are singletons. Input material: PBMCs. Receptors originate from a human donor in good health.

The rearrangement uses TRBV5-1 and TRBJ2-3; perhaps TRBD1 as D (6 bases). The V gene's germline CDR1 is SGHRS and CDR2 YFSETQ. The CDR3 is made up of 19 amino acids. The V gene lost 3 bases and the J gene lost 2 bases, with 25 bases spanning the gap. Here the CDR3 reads CASSSGPSGRQGNTDTQYF. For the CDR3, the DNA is TGCGCCAGCAGCTCAGGCCCCTCTGGTCGGCAGGGGAACACAGATACGCAGTATTTT.

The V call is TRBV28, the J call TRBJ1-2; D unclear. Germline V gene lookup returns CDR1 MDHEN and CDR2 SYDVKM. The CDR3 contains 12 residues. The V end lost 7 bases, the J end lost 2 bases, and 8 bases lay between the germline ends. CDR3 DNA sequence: TGTGCCAGCACTGAGCCCAACTATGGCTACACCTTC. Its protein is CASTEPNYGYTF.

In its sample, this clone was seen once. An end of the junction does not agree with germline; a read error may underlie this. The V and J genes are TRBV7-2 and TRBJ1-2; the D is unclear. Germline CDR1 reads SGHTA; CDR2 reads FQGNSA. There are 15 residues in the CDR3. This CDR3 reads CASSLQDGIDYGYPF. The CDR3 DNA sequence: TGTGCCAGCAGCTTGCAGGACGGAATAGACTATGGCTACCCCTTC.

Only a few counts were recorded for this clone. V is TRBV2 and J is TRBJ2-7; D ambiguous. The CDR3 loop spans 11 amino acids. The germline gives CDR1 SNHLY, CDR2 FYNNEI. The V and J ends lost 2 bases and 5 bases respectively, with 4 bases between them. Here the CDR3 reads CASSEIDEQYF. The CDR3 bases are TGTGCCAGCAGTGAAATAGACGAGCAGTACTTC.

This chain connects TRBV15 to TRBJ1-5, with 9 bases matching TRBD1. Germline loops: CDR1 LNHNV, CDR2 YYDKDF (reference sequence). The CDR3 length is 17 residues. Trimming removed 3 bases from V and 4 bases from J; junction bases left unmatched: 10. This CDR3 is CATSREQGARYNQPQHF. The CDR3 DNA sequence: TGTGCCACCAGCAGGGAACAGGGGGCACGGTATAATCAGCCCCAGCATTTT.

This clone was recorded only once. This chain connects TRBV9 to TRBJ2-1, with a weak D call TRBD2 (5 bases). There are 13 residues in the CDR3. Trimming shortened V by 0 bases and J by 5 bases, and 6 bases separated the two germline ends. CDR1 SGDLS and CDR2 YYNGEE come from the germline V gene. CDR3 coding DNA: TGTGCCAGCAGCGTAGTCGGGAACAATGAGCAGTTCTTC. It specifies CASSVVGNNEQFF.

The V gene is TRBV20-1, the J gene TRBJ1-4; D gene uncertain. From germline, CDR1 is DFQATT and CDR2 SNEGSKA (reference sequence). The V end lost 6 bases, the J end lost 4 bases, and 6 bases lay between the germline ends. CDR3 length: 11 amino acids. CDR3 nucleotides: TGCAGTGCCCCCCGTAATGAAAAACTGTTTTTT. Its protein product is CSAPRNEKLFF.

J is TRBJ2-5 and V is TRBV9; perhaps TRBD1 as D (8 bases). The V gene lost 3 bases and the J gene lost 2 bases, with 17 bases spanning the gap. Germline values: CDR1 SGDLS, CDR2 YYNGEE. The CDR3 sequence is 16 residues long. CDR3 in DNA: TGTGCCAGCAGCGCAGGGGGCGGGGGTACGCAAGAGACCCAGTACTTC. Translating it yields CASSAGGGGTQETQYF.

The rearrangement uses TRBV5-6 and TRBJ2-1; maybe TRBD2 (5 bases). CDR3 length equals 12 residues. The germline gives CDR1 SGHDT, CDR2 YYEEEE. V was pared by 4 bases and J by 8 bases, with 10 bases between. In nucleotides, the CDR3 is TGTGCCAGCAGCCCGGGATTATATGAGCAGTTCTTC. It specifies CASSPGLYEQFF. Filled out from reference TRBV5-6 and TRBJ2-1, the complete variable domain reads DAGVTQSPTHLIKTRGQQVTLRCSPKSGHDTVSWYQQALGQGPQFIFQYYEEEERQRGNFPDRFSGHQFPNYSSELNVNALLLGDSALYLCASSPGLYEQFFGPGTRLTVL.

The DNA for the CDR3 is TGTGCCTGGAATCGGGACAGGGCCTCCCAGGTGTATGGCTACACCTTC. This translates into CAWNRDRASQVYGYTF. V is TRBV30 and J is TRBJ1-2; 9 bases agree with TRBD1. CDR1 GTSNPN and CDR2 SVGIG come from the germline V gene (reference sequence). The CDR3 totals 16 residues. Unmatched junction bases numbered 14, after V lost 4 bases and J lost 5 bases. The full variable domain, rest sourced from reference TRBV30 and TRBJ1-2, is SQTIHQWPATLVQPVGSPLSLECTVEGTSNPNLYWYRQAAGRGLQLLFYSVGIGQISSEVPQNLSASRPQDRQFILSSKKLLLSDSGFYLCAWNRDRASQVYGYTFGSGTRLTVV.

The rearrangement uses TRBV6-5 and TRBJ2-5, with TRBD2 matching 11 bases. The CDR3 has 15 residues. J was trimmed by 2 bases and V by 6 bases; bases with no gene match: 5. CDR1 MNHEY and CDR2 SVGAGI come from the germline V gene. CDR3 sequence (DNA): TGTGCCAGCAGGGGTAGCGGGGGGGTGCAAGAGACCCAGTACTTC. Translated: CASRGSGGVQETQYF.

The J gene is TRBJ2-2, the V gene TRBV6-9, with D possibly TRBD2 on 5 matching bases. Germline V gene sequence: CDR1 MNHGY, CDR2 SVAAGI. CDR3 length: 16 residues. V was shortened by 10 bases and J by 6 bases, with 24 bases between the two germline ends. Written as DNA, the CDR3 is TGTGCCAACCCTAGGTGGGGTAGGAGGTGTCCCGGGGAGCTGTTTTTT. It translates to CANPRWGRRCPGELFF.

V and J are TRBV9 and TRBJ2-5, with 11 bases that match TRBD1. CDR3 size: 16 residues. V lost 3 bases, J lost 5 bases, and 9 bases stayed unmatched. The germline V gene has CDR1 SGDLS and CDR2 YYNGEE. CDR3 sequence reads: CASSAVGQGGKETQYF. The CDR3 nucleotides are TGTGCCAGCAGCGCCGTGGGACAGGGGGGCAAGGAGACCCAGTACTTC.

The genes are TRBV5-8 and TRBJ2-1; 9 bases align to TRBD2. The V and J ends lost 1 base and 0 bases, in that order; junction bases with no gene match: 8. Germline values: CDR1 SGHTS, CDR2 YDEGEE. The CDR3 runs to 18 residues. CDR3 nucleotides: TGTGCCAGCAGCTTGTGGGGACTAGCCCCGAGCTCCTACAATGAGCAGTTCTTC. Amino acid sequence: CASSLWGLAPSSYNEQFF.

The CDR3 DNA follows: TGCGCCAGCAGCTTGGATCTAACAGGGAGTTCGCACGAGCAGTACTTC. Translating gives CASSLDLTGSSHEQYF. The chain employs TRBV5-1 and TRBJ2-7; D is possibly TRBD1 (6 bases). The CDR3 is 16 amino acids. V was pared by 0 bases and J by 5 bases, with 18 bases between. Germline V gene data show CDR1 as SGHRS and CDR2 as YFSETQ.

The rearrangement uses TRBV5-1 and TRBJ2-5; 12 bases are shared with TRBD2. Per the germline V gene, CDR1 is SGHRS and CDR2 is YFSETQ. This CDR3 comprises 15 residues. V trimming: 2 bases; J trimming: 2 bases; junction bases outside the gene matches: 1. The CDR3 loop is CASSFGTSGQETQYF. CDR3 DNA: TGCGCCAGCAGCTTTGGGACTAGCGGGCAAGAGACCCAGTACTTC.

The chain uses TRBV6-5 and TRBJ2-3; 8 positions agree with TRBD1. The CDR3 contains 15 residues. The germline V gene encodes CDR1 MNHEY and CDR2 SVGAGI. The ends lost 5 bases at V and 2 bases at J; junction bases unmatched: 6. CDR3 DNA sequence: TGTGCCAGCAGTCGGACAGGGCTTAACACAGATACGCAGTATTTT. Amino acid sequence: CASSRTGLNTDTQYF.

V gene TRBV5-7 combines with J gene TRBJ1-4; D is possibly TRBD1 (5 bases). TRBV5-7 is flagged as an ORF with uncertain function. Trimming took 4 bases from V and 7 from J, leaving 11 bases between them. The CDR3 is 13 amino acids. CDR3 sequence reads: CASSAGGVEKLFF. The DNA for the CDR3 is TGTGCCAGCAGCGCCGGGGGGGTTGAAAAACTGTTTTTT.

As DNA, the CDR3 is TGTGCCTGGACTCCTGGCCCGGGACAGGGCGCCATGCAGTACTTC. Residues: CAWTPGPGQGAMQYF. This rearrangement joins TRBV30 to TRBJ2-7; 9 bases line up with TRBD1. V shed 4 bases, J shed 9 bases, and the junction held 16 bases outside the gene matches. From germline, CDR1 is GTSNPN and CDR2 SVGIG (reference sequence). CDR3 length equals 15 residues.

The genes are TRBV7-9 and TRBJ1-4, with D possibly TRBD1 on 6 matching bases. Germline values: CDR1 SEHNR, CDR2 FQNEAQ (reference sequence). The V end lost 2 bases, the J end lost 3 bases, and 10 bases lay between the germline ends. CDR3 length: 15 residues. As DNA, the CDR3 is TGTGCCAGCAGCTTATTGGGGGCGGCTAATGAAAAACTGTTTTTT. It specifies CASSLLGAANEKLFF.

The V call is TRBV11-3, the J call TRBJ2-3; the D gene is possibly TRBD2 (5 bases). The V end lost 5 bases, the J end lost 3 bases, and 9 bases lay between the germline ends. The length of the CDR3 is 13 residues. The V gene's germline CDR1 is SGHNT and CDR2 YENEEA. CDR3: CASSEGGTDTQYF. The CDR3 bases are TGTGCCAGCAGCGAAGGAGGAACAGATACGCAGTATTTT. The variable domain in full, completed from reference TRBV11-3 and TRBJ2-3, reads EAGVVQSPRYKIIEKKQPVAFWCNPISGHNTLYWYLQNLGQGPELLIRYENEEAVDDSQLPKDRFSAERLKGVDSTLKIQPAELGDSAVYLCASSEGGTDTQYFGPGTRLTVL.

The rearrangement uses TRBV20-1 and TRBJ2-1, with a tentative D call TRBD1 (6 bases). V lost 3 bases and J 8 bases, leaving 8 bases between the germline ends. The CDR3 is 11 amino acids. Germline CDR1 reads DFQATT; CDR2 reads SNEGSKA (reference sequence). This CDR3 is CSASQGHEQFF. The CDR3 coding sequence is TGCAGTGCTAGCCAGGGGCATGAGCAGTTCTTC.